One sample yielded the 8 T cell receptor beta chains listed below, sequenced in a study of OX40 agonist ivuxolimab in advanced cancers. Data came from immunoSEQ multiplex PCR; TCRdb stores just in-frame clones and leaves some out. The data show 60,000 to 80,000 clones, 81% seen once. Sequencing used CD4+ or CD8+ T cells sorted from blood, obtained in a trial of the OX40 agonist ivuxolimab. These receptor sequences come from an adult with an advanced solid tumor such as melanoma, head and neck, liver or kidney cancer.

V usage is TRBV6-5 and J usage is TRBJ2-5; TRBD2 might be the D (5 bases). V dropped 0 bases and J dropped 5 bases, with 13 bases sitting between them. This CDR3 contains 15 residues. The germline CDR1 and CDR2 sequences are MNHEY and SVGAGI. The CDR3 spells CASSYSGGRSETQYF. CDR3 DNA sequence: TGTGCCAGCAGTTACTCCGGAGGACGGTCGGAGACCCAGTACTTC.

The chain recombines TRBV19 with TRBJ2-2; 10 bases agree with TRBD1. The CDR3 is 14 residues long. Germline V lookup: CDR1 LNHDA, CDR2 SQIVND (reference sequence). V shed 5 bases, J shed 6 bases, and the junction held 3 bases outside the gene matches. The CDR3, as DNA: TGTGCCAGTAGTCTCGGACAGGGGGCCGGGGAGCTGTTTTTT. Protein sequence: CASSLGQGAGELFF.

This sequence joins TRBV5-8 and TRBJ1-4; D not certain. The CDR3 runs 14 residues. Germline V gene lookup returns CDR1 SGHTS and CDR2 YDEGEE. The V and J ends lost 0 bases and 4 bases respectively, with 7 bases between them. CDR3: CASSLGQDNEKLFF. The CDR3 nucleotides read TGTGCCAGCAGCTTGGGGCAGGATAATGAAAAACTGTTTTTT.

The CDR3 region has the DNA TGTGCCAGCAGCTTAATAGTAGGACTGGGAGGAGGTCAGCCCCAGCATTTT. It specifies CASSLIVGLGGGQPQHF. The chain recombines TRBV7-3 with TRBJ1-5; D uncertain. The V end was cut by 1 base, the J end by 6 bases, with 19 bases between. Germline CDR1 reads SGHTA; CDR2 reads FQGTGA. The CDR3 is 17 amino acids. Variable domain in full (rest from reference TRBV7-3 and TRBJ1-5): GAGVSQTPSNKVTEKGKYVELRCDPISGHTALYWYRQSLGQGPEFLIYFQGTGAADDSGLPNDRFFAVRPEGSVSTLKIQRTERGDSAVYLCASSLIVGLGGGQPQHFGDGTRLSIL.

The chain combines TRBV27 with TRBJ1-4; 7 nucleotides line up with TRBD1. CDR1 and CDR2 (germline): MNHEY, SMNVEV (reference sequence). After removal of 4 bases from V and 6 bases from J, the junction contained 5 bases not matched to a gene. CDR3 length equals 14 residues. The CDR3 sequence: CASSYGTEDEKLFF. The CDR3 nucleotides are TGTGCCAGCAGTTACGGGACAGAAGATGAAAAACTGTTTTTT.

The V call is TRBV5-4, the J call TRBJ2-1, with 11 nucleotides matching TRBD2. With V trimmed by 7 bases and J by 2 bases, 11 bases remained unmatched. CDR3 length: 17 residues. Germline V gene lookup returns CDR1 SGHNT and CDR2 YYREEE (reference sequence). CDR3 sequence reads: CASQQRVAGGPYNEQFF. CDR3 DNA: TGTGCCAGCCAGCAACGAGTAGCGGGGGGGCCCTACAATGAGCAGTTCTTC.

The J gene is TRBJ1-3, the V gene TRBV4-1; D gene uncertain. Trimming removed 1 base from V and 0 bases from J, with 7 bases in between. CDR3 size: 15 residues. From germline, CDR1 is MGHRA and CDR2 YSYEKL. CDR3 residues: CASSQVASSGNTIYF. The CDR3 DNA is TGCGCCAGCAGCCAAGTAGCTAGCTCTGGAAACACCATATATTTT.

The gene calls are TRBV6-1 and TRBJ1-5; TRBD1 matches 7 bases. The length of the CDR3 is 16 residues. V lost 1 base to trimming and J lost 6 bases; unmatched junction nucleotides: 9. Germline loops: CDR1 MNHNS, CDR2 SASEGT. As DNA, the CDR3 is TGTGCCAGCAGTGAAGAAACAGGGGCCTCGGGTCAGCCCCAGCATTTT. Translation gives CASSEETGASGQPQHF.